The clone carrying this T cell receptor (beta chain) was counted between two and nine times. What it recognizes is unknown. The data derive from a study of beta chain features in type 1 diabetes. Turning to the study itself: Age and gender were similar between patients and healthy donors, as were cell yields. Findings of the study overall: PCR might preferentially amplify shorter templates, equally in patients and controls. Fewer junction insertions and more nucleotide deletions appeared in type 1 diabetes patients. All four CD4+ subsets of Type 1 diabetes patients contained TCRB CDR3s that were moderately but significantly shorter.

Sorted cells reached over 95% purity in every population. The CDR3 extends over 15 amino acids. Trimming removed 6 bases from V and 4 bases from J, with 15 bases in between. The V gene's germline CDR1 is SNHLY and CDR2 FYNNEI. Since all of the isolated RNA was reverse transcribed, expressed TCRB transcripts were what got sequenced. Sequencing was performed with immunoSEQ multiplex PCR; in TCRdb, only in-frame clones are kept and a portion is missing. This table holds approximately 150,000 clones, roughly 10% found once. The clonotype comes from a man aged 25-40 years with type 1 diabetes. The sequenced sample consisted of central memory CD4+ T cells from blood. The chain couples TRBV2 to TRBJ1-4; D is unclear. The CDR3 DNA reads as TGTGCCAGCAGGGTCCCACTCGAGGATAATGAAAAACTGTTTTTT. Encoded protein: CASRVPLEDNEKLFF.